This T cell receptor beta chain was captured by sequencing in a study of T cell changes during pregnancy in multiple sclerosis. The method was immunoSEQ multiplex PCR; TCRdb's version includes in-frame clones alone and lacks a portion of them. In the table there are approximately 100,000 clones, more than 80% of which are singletons. The length of the CDR3 is 13 residues. From germline, CDR1 is MDHEN and CDR2 SYDVKM. Trimming removed 10 bases from V and 6 bases from J; junction bases left unmatched: 7. The specimen was peripheral blood, collected in the second trimester of pregnancy. This chain links TRBV28 with TRBJ2-1, with 9 bases matching TRBD1. The receptor was derived from a female donor with multiple sclerosis, enrolled in a pregnancy study. The CDR3 here is CATGTGYSNEQFF. The CDR3 DNA reads as TGTGCCACCGGGACAGGGTATTCCAATGAGCAGTTCTTC.